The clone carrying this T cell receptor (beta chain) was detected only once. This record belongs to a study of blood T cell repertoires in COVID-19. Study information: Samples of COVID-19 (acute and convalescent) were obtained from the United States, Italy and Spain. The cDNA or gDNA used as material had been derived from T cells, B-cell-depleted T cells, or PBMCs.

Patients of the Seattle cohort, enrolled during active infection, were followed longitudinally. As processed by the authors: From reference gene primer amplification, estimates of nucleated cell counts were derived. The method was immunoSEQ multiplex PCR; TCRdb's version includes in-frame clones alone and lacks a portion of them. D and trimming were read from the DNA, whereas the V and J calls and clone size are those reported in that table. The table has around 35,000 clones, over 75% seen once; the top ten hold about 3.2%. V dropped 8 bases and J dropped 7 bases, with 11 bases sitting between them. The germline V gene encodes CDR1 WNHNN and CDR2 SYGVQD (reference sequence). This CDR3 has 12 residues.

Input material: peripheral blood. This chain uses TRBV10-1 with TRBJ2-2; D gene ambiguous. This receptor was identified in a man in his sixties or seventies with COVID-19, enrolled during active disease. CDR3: CASPARCGELFF. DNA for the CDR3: TGCGCCAGCCCAGCGCGCTGCGGGGAGCTGTTTTTT.